The next 26 T cell receptor beta chains were all read from a single sample in a study of CD8 T cells in acute hepatitis C reinfection. Documented time point: naive CD8 control sorted from an acute-time-point sample. Repertoires were generated with immunoSEQ multiplex PCR, while TCRdb's copy carries only in-frame clones and drops some. The data show about 38,000 clones, 70% to 90% seen once. The specimen sequenced was naive CD8+ T cells from PBMCs. The receptors come from a woman between 18 and 29 years old who spontaneously cleared hepatitis C infection.

V and J are TRBV9 and TRBJ2-1; 10 positions agree with TRBD2. Per the germline V gene, CDR1 is SGDLS and CDR2 is YYNGEE. CDR3 length equals 15 residues. J was trimmed by 6 bases and V by 0 bases; bases with no gene match: 3. CDR3 bases: TGTGCCAGCAGCGTAGAACTAGCGGGGCTCAATGAGCAGTTCTTC. This codes for CASSVELAGLNEQFF.

V gene TRBV7-8 combines with J gene TRBJ2-3; possible D gene TRBD1, 7 bases. The CDR3 runs to 16 residues. V gave up 5 bases and J gave up 0 bases, with 15 bases separating them. CDR1 SGHVS and CDR2 FQNEAQ come from the germline V gene. CDR3 nucleotide sequence: TGTGCCAGCAGCCCACGCGGGACAGCTAGCACAGATACGCAGTATTTT. It specifies CASSPRGTASTDTQYF.

V usage is TRBV5-1 and J usage is TRBJ2-7; D call uncertain. Between the trimmed V and J ends, which lost 2 bases and 1 base, there was a span of 7 bases. Germline CDR1 SGHRS, CDR2 YFSETQ. The CDR3 extends over 13 amino acids. For the CDR3, the DNA is TGCGCCAGCAGCTTTACGCTATCCTACGAGCAGTACTTC. It codes for CASSFTLSYEQYF.

V gene TRBV6-6 combines with J gene TRBJ2-1; D gene uncertain. Trimming left V 8 bases short and J 7 bases short, with 9 bases between. CDR3 length equals 11 residues. CDR1 is MNHNY and CDR2 is SVGAGI in the germline V gene (reference sequence). This CDR3 is CASSPGNEQFF. The CDR3 nucleotides are TGTGCCAGCTCCCCCGGTAATGAGCAGTTCTTC.

V gene TRBV7-2 combines with J gene TRBJ2-7; D might be TRBD1 (5 bases). V lost 5 bases to trimming and J lost 0 bases, with 11 bases between them. Germline CDR1 SGHTA, CDR2 FQGNSA. This CDR3 region has 14 residues. The CDR3 sequence: CASSLGHSSYEQYF. The CDR3 DNA sequence: TGTGCCAGCAGCCTAGGACATTCCTCCTACGAGCAGTACTTC.

The chain carries TRBV7-9 and TRBJ1-1; D call uncertain. V shed 6 bases and J shed 7 bases, with 15 bases lying between them. This CDR3 spans 13 amino acids. Germline values: CDR1 SEHNR, CDR2 FQNEAQ (reference sequence). CDR3 sequence: CASSSSPHFEAFF. The CDR3 DNA is TGTGCCAGCAGTTCAAGTCCCCACTTTGAAGCTTTCTTT. The full variable domain, completed using reference TRBV7-9 and TRBJ1-1, is DTGVSQNPRHKITKRGQNVTFRCDPISEHNRLYWYRQTLGQGPEFLTYFQNEAQLEKSRLLSDRFSAERPKGSFSTLEIQRTEQGDSAMYLCASSSSPHFEAFFGQGTRLTVV.

The chain couples TRBV18 to TRBJ2-2; TRBD2 matches 13 bases. The CDR3 has 19 residues. Losses at the gene ends were 0 bases for V and 0 bases for J; bases not matched to a gene: 4. CDR1 and CDR2 (germline): KGHSH, LQKENI. CDR3 sequence reads: CASSPPGLAGATNTGELFF. DNA of the CDR3: TGTGCCAGCTCACCACCTGGACTAGCGGGAGCCACGAACACCGGGGAGCTGTTTTTT. The variable domain in full, completed from reference TRBV18 and TRBJ2-2, reads NAGVMQNPRHLVRRRGQEARLRCSPMKGHSHVYWYRQLPEEGLKFMVYLQKENIIDESGMPKERFSAEFPKEGPSILRIQQVVRGDSAAYFCASSPPGLAGATNTGELFFGEGSRLTVL.

This chain connects TRBV25-1 to TRBJ2-1; 10 bases are a match to TRBD2. Trimming at V came to 5 bases and at J to 4 bases, leaving 8 bases not matched to a gene. The length of the CDR3 is 16 residues. Germline V CDR1 and CDR2: MGHDK, SYGVNS. CDR3 residues: CASSPTGLAAYNEQFF. The DNA of the CDR3 is TGTGCCAGCAGTCCGACCGGACTAGCGGCTTACAATGAGCAGTTCTTC.

The CDR3 reads CASSPATVSEDSPLHF. In DNA form, the CDR3 reads TGTGCCAGCAGCCCCGCGACAGTGTCGGAGGATTCACCCCTCCACTTT. This rearrangement joins TRBV13 to TRBJ1-6, with TRBD1 as a possible D gene (5 bases). This CDR3 contains 16 residues. Looked up from germline, CDR1 is PRHDT and CDR2 is FYEKMQ (reference sequence). The V end was cut by 5 bases, the J end by 8 bases, with 19 bases between.

The rearrangement links TRBV10-1 to TRBJ1-1; D not certain. Trimming cost V 2 bases and J 3 bases, with 7 bases left between them. This CDR3 region has 13 residues. Germline CDR1 and CDR2: WNHNN and SYGVQD (reference sequence). Here the CDR3 DNA reads TGCGCCAGCAGTGAGACACAGTACACTGAAGCTTTCTTT. Protein: CASSETQYTEAFF.

The rearrangement links TRBV19 to TRBJ1-1; 9 nucleotides agree with TRBD1. This CDR3 spans 14 amino acids. With 5 bases clipped from V and 4 bases from J, the junction kept 5 bases outside the gene matches. Germline CDR1 and CDR2: LNHDA and SQIVND (reference sequence). In nucleotides, the CDR3 is TGTGCCAGTAGTGTCGGGGGACAGGGCACTGAAGCTTTCTTT. Residues: CASSVGGQGTEAFF.

This chain's CDR3 is CASSVGTGDYEQYF. The CDR3 DNA is TGTGCCAGCAGCGTCGGGACAGGGGATTACGAGCAGTACTTC. V gene TRBV9 combines with J gene TRBJ2-5, with 10 bases that match TRBD1. TRBJ2-7 explains the end of the DNA better; the J call may be wrong. Germline CDR1 and CDR2: SGDLS and YYNGEE. The CDR3 spans 14 residues.

V is TRBV14 and J is TRBJ2-7; the D is unclear. The CDR3 loop spans 14 amino acids. Germline V lookup: CDR1 SGHDN, CDR2 FVKESK. V lost 3 bases and J lost 1, with 10 bases in between. The CDR3 DNA reads TGTGCCAGCAGCCATGTTGTAGCATCCTACGAGCAGTACTTC. Its protein is CASSHVVASYEQYF. Variable domain in full (rest from reference TRBV14 and TRBJ2-7): EAGVTQFPSHSVIEKGQTVTLRCDPISGHDNLYWYRRVMGKEIKFLLHFVKESKQDESGMPNNRFLAERTGGTYSTLKVQPAELEDSGVYFCASSHVVASYEQYFGPGTRLTVT.

This chain uses TRBV2 with TRBJ2-7; 8 bases map to TRBD2. V shed 9 bases, J shed 3 bases, and the junction held 7 bases outside the gene matches. Germline V gene data show CDR1 as SNHLY and CDR2 as FYNNEI. This CDR3 has 13 residues. This chain's CDR3 is CARRSGGNYEQYF. As DNA, the CDR3 is TGTGCCAGAAGGAGCGGGGGAAACTACGAGCAGTACTTC.

The V gene is TRBV27, the J gene TRBJ1-2; D remains unclear. The CDR3 contains 13 residues. V lost 1 base, J lost 3 bases, and 6 bases lay in between. CDR1 is MNHEY, CDR2 SMNVEV, per germline (reference sequence). The CDR3 reads CASSLFGDYGYTF. CDR3 DNA sequence: TGTGCCAGCAGTTTATTTGGGGACTATGGCTACACCTTC.

The chain couples TRBV11-3 to TRBJ2-1, with TRBD2 matching 8 bases. The CDR3 has 13 amino acids. With 4 bases clipped from V and 8 bases from J, the junction kept 4 bases outside the gene matches. CDR1 and CDR2 from the germline V gene are SGHNT and YENEEA. Written as DNA, the CDR3 is TGTGCCAGCAGCTGGCGGGAGGATGATGAGCAGTTCTTC. The encoded protein is CASSWREDDEQFF.

CDR3 bases: TGCGCCAGCAGCCAAGATCAGGGGGCAGGGGAGCAGTACTTC. Its translation is CASSQDQGAGEQYF. V is TRBV4-1 and J is TRBJ2-7; 8 bases are shared with TRBD1. Germline values: CDR1 MGHRA, CDR2 YSYEKL. The CDR3 has 14 residues. With 0 bases clipped from V and 7 bases from J, the junction kept 5 bases outside the gene matches.

Only one count was recorded for this clone. V and J are TRBV27 and TRBJ2-1, with 10 bases that match TRBD2. Germline V gives CDR1 MNHEY, CDR2 SMNVEV (reference sequence). V was clipped by 5 bases and J by 2 bases; unmatched bases: 6. The CDR3 is 16 amino acids. CDR3 in amino acids: CASSISGTSAYNEQFF. The CDR3 DNA follows: TGTGCCAGCAGTATCTCCGGGACTAGCGCCTACAATGAGCAGTTCTTC.

This clone was counted a few times. The gene calls are TRBV7-9 and TRBJ2-7; D is unclear. Trimming shortened V by 3 bases and J by 4 bases, and 7 bases separated the two germline ends. The CDR3 totals 12 residues. CDR1 SEHNR and CDR2 FQNEAQ come from the germline V gene (reference sequence). The CDR3 DNA follows: TGTGCCAGCAGCTTTAGACCTTACGAGCAGTACTTC. This encodes CASSFRPYEQYF.

V is TRBV9 and J is TRBJ1-1, with D perhaps matching TRBD1 (6 bases). The V gene lost 0 bases and the J gene lost 1 base, with 10 bases spanning the gap. The CDR3 extends over 15 amino acids. Germline V gives CDR1 SGDLS, CDR2 YYNGEE. The DNA of the CDR3 is TGTGCCAGCAGCGTAGCTCCGGGACAGAACACTGAAGCTTTCTTT. Translated, it gives CASSVAPGQNTEAFF.

The rearrangement links TRBV29-1 to TRBJ1-2, with 11 bases fitting TRBD1. The CDR3 runs 11 residues. CDR1 SQVTM and CDR2 ANQGSEA come from the germline V gene. CDR3 DNA: TGCGGGGACAGGGGGGCGTATGGCTACACCTTC. Amino acids: CGDRGAYGYTF. Supplemented by reference TRBV29-1 and TRBJ1-2, the full variable domain reads SAVISQKPSRDICQRGTSLTIQCQVDSQVTMMFWYRQQPGQSLTLIATANQGSEATYESGFVIDKFPISRPNLTFSTLTVSNMSPEDSSIYLCGDRGAYGYTFGSGTRLTVV.

The chain has TRBV9 and TRBJ2-5; possibly TRBD1 or TRBD2 for D (6 bases each). From germline, CDR1 is SGDLS and CDR2 YYNGEE. Trimming left V 0 bases short and J 7 bases short, with 13 bases between. The CDR3 totals 14 residues. CDR3 sequence: CASSVEGGGGTQYF. Written as DNA, the CDR3 is TGTGCCAGCAGCGTAGAGGGGGGAGGAGGGACCCAGTACTTC. The full variable domain, with the rest looked up from reference TRBV9 and TRBJ2-5, is DSGVTQTPKHLITATGQRVTLRCSPRSGDLSVYWYQQSLDQGLQFLIQYYNGEERAKGNILERFSAQQFPDLHSELNLSSLELGDSALYFCASSVEGGGGTQYFGPGTRLLVL.

V gene TRBV9 combines with J gene TRBJ1-3; D possibly corresponds to TRBD1 (5 bases). The CDR3 is 13 residues long. With 4 bases removed from V and 8 bases from J, the gap between germline ends came to 13 bases. Germline CDR1 is SGDLS and CDR2 is YYNGEE. The CDR3 DNA reads as TGTGCCAGCAGCCCCCCCGCCAGGGACACCATATATTTT. This sequence encodes CASSPPARDTIYF.

This clone was seen more than once but under ten times. J is TRBJ2-2 and V is TRBV5-4; D is perhaps TRBD2 (5 bases). V was shortened by 5 bases and J by 3 bases, with 20 bases between the two germline ends. Germline V lookup: CDR1 SGHNT, CDR2 YYREEE (reference sequence). CDR3 length equals 17 residues. CDR3 nucleotide sequence: TGTGCCAGCAGTTCCCCTGAAACCAGCGGTGACACCGGGGAGCTGTTTTTT. Protein sequence: CASSSPETSGDTGELFF. Looking up the rest from reference TRBV5-4 and TRBJ2-2 gives the full variable domain: ETGVTQSPTHLIKTRGQQVTLRCSSQSGHNTVSWYQQALGQGPQFIFQYYREEENGRGNFPPRFSGLQFPNYSSELNVNALELDDSALYLCASSSPETSGDTGELFFGEGSRLTVL.

The V call is TRBV18, the J call TRBJ2-1, with 11 bases aligning to TRBD2. CDR1 and CDR2 from the germline V gene are KGHSH and LQKENI. With 4 bases clipped from V and 3 bases from J, the junction kept 2 bases outside the gene matches. The CDR3 is made up of 15 amino acids. This CDR3 is CASSLAGGNYNEQFF. The CDR3 DNA is TGTGCCAGCTCACTAGCGGGAGGGAACTACAATGAGCAGTTCTTC.

The chain uses TRBV5-1 and TRBJ2-7; D uncertain. V lost 0 bases and J lost 3, with 4 bases in between. Germline CDR1 is SGHRS and CDR2 is YFSETQ. The CDR3 covers 12 residues. CDR3 residues: CASSLDLYEQYF. CDR3 nucleotide sequence: TGCGCCAGCAGCTTGGACCTCTACGAGCAGTACTTC.